Given below is one T cell receptor beta chain in context. Trimming removed 5 bases at V and 9 bases at J, with 20 bases between. This CDR3 is built from 14 residues. Germline-derived CDR1 and CDR2 are GTSNPN and SVGIG (reference sequence). Each CDR3 protein is one row after TCRdb ran MiXCR on the RT-PCR reads. The sample consists of more than 600,000 distinct CDR3 sequences, 11% to 15% of them appearing once. The sequenced sample consisted of memory CD4+ T cells from blood. The V and J genes are TRBV30 and TRBJ2-1; D possibly uses TRBD1 or TRBD2 (5 bases each). The sequence was obtained from a female donor in good health, serving as a healthy control. The CDR3 reads CAWQSEHEGSEQFF. The CDR3 coding sequence is TGTGCCTGGCAAAGCGAACACGAGGGGAGTGAGCAGTTCTTC.